This TCR beta chain was identified during a study of regulatory T cells in long-lasting Graves disease. Study as a whole: Antithyroid drug use was under 3 months in newly diagnosed Graves' patients. Findings and caveats of the study: TRBV28 was favored in persistent disease, as were TRBJ1-2 and TRBJ2-5.

The CDR3 is 16 amino acids. V was pared by 4 bases and J by 6 bases, with 7 bases of the junction left unmatched. Germline CDR1 and CDR2: MNHNS and SASEGT. As to time point: newly diagnosed GD, antithyroid drugs for less than 3 months. From RNA extracted from PBMCs, the TCR library was made. A word on this clonotype: Antigen: not known.

In building TCR beta libraries, iRepertoire HTBI primers were used together with Arm-PCR of CDR3 regions. One entry per CDR3 protein, called by TCRdb with MiXCR from the multiplex PCR reads. The sample lists roughly 510,000 distinct CDR3 sequences; 16% were seen once. The same sample was also used in a study of T cells in Graves' hyperthyroidism and ophthalmopathy. That report notes: Blood also carried most thyroid clonotypes expanded above 0.001.

Sequenced here: peripheral blood mononuclear cells (PBMCs), sampled at new diagnosis, from a patient treated with antithyroid drugs. The source is a man aged 18 to 29 with Graves disease. The chain is built from TRBV6-1 and TRBJ2-2, with 11 bases that match TRBD1. The DNA for the CDR3 is TGTGCCAGCAGTGTCCGGGACAGGGGGAAGGCCGGGGAGCTGTTTTTT. Its translation is CASSVRDRGKAGELFF.